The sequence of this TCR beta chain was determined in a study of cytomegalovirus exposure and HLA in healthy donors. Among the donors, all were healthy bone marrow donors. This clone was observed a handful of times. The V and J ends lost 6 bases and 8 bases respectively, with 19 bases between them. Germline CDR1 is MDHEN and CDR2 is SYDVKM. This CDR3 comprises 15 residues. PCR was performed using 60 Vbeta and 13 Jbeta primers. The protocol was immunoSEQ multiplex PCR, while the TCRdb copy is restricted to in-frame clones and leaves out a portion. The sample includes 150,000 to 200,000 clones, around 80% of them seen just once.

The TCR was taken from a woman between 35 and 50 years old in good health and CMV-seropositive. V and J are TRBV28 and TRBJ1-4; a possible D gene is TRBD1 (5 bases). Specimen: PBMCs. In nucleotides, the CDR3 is TGTGCCAGCAGCCATTCGACAGCCCCGAGCGAAAAACTGTTTTTT. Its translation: CASSHSTAPSEKLFF.